The following is a T cell receptor beta chain sequence with its context. Its antigen remains unknown. Germline values: CDR1 SGHAT, CDR2 FQNNGV. The V and J ends lost 7 bases and 3 bases, in that order; junction bases with no gene match: 12. This CDR3 contains 15 residues. This sample was included in a study of cytomegalovirus exposure and HLA in healthy donors. The study, taken as a whole, reports: The authors judged a highly shared variant cluster likely a sequencing artifact.

Nominally healthy donors provided the samples, though records likely missed some immune exposures. The PCR employed 60 Vbeta primers together with 13 Jbeta primers. The repertoire was sequenced with immunoSEQ multiplex PCR; TCRdb's copy has only in-frame clones and lacks some. The sample lists approximately 200,000 clones, about 74% seen once, with 15% to 19% in the top ten. The TCR was taken from a man aged 40-49 years in good health and CMV-seronegative. The sequencing input was PBMCs. The chain recombines TRBV11-2 with TRBJ2-7; TRBD2 matches 7 bases. The CDR3 sequence: CASTFSLAESYEQYF. The CDR3 region has the DNA TGTGCCAGCACCTTTTCCCTAGCGGAGAGCTACGAGCAGTACTTC.